These T cell receptor beta chains were read from a single sample in a study of regulatory dendritic cells for organ transplantation. Assay: immunoSEQ multiplex PCR; the TCRdb copy retains only in-frame clones and omits some. The sample carries under 40,000 clones, 80% to 95% recorded once. Sequencing used naive CD8+ T cells from blood. The receptors were gathered from a human donor in good health. The CDR3 runs from the conserved cysteine through the conserved F or W. Each record gives: D gene, clone size, J gene, V gene, CDR3 protein, CDR3 DNA. D genes are given only for firm matches. Clone size is stated in some rows and not others, as once, few, many or a class when expanded.

TRBD2 | NA | TRBJ2-3 | TRBV9 | CASSPGTSGTDTQYF | TGTGCCAGCAGCCCCGGGACTAGCGGCACAGATACGCAGTATTTT
NA | NA | TRBJ1-2 | TRBV4-2 | CASSQDVTARAPAFNYGYTF | TGTGCCAGCAGCCAAGACGTTACAGCGAGGGCCCCAGCATTTAACTATGGCTACACCTTC
NA | NA | TRBJ2-2 | TRBV11-2 | CASSLDMWELFF | TGTGCCAGCAGCTTAGATATGTGGGAGCTGTTTTTT
NA | NA | TRBJ2-1 | TRBV4-1 | CASSQGSRIGDEQFF | TGCGCCAGCAGCCAAGGATCTAGGATTGGCGATGAGCAGTTCTTC
NA | few | TRBJ2-6 | TRBV19 | CASSIEGAFVYSGANVLTF | TGTGCCAGTAGTATTGAGGGCGCCTTTGTTTACTCTGGGGCCAACGTCCTGACTTTC
NA | NA | TRBJ1-2 | TRBV6-5 | CASSPGTYGYTF | TGTGCCAGCAGCCCAGGGACCTATGGCTACACCTTC
TRBD2 | NA | TRBJ2-7 | TRBV7-9 | CASSWGAGGYEQYF | TGTGCCAGCAGCTGGGGCGCGGGGGGCTACGAGCAGTACTTC
NA | NA | TRBJ1-1 | TRBV4-1 | CASSHRTGENTEAFF | TGCGCCAGCAGCCACCGAACGGGTGAGAACACTGAAGCTTTCTTT
NA | NA | TRBJ2-4 | TRBV19 | CASSGGSRVQYF | TGTGCCAGTAGTGGGGGGTCCCGGGTTCAGTACTTC
NA | NA | TRBJ2-5 | TRBV6-6 | CASSYTLSGQETQYF | TGTGCCAGCAGTTACACACTGAGCGGTCAAGAGACCCAGTACTTC
NA | NA | TRBJ1-2 | TRBV7-9 | CASSDPRPQAYGYTF | TGTGCCAGCAGCGACCCCCGGCCACAGGCCTACGGCTACACCTTC
NA | NA | TRBJ2-7 | TRBV2 | CASIRPRVDGEQYF | TGTGCCAGCATTCGGCCCAGGGTAGATGGCGAGCAGTACTTC
NA | NA | TRBJ2-2 | TRBV9 | CASSAGGHTGELFF | TGTGCCAGCAGCGCCGGGGGGCACACCGGGGAGCTGTTTTTT
NA | NA | TRBJ1-6 | TRBV7-9 | CASSLGLGGNSPLHF | TGTGCCAGCAGCTTAGGACTCGGAGGTAATTCACCCCTCCACTTT
NA | NA | TRBJ2-7 | TRBV19 | CASSIAKAREQYF | TGTGCCAGTAGTATAGCCAAGGCGCGGGAGCAGTACTTC
NA | NA | TRBJ2-7 | TRBV4-3 | CASSQAQNPLYEQYF | TGCGCCAGCAGCCAGGCTCAAAACCCACTCTACGAGCAGTACTTC
NA | NA | TRBJ2-3 | TRBV4-3 | CASSPGRGPGDTDTQYF | TGCGCCAGCAGCCCCGGAAGGGGCCCGGGCGACACAGATACGCAGTATTTT
NA | once | TRBJ2-3 | TRBV30 | CAWELVGTQYF | TGTGCCTGGGAACTAGTCGGGACGCAGTATTTT
NA | once | TRBJ1-1 | TRBV13 | CASSLEGARAFF | TGTGCCAGCAGCTTAGAAGGGGCGAGGGCTTTCTTT
NA | NA | TRBJ2-7 | TRBV7-6 | CASSLSAANEQYF | TGTGCCAGCAGCTTATCCGCAGCGAACGAGCAGTACTTC
NA | NA | TRBJ2-7 | TRBV4-3 | CASSQDRDYEQYF | TGCGCCAGCAGCCAAGACAGGGACTACGAGCAGTACTTC
TRBD1 | NA | TRBJ1-4 | TRBV9 | CASSGTGVEKLFF | TGTGCCAGCAGCGGGACAGGGGTTGAAAAACTGTTTTTT
NA | NA | TRBJ1-2 | TRBV5-4 | CASSFRGSLNGYTF | TGTGCCAGCAGCTTCAGGGGATCGTTAAATGGCTACACCTTC
NA | NA | TRBJ1-1 | TRBV4-2 | CASSQEFPGTEAFF | TGTGCCAGCAGCCAAGAATTCCCGGGCACTGAAGCTTTCTTT
NA | NA | TRBJ2-5 | TRBV14 | CASSQLERPTETQYF | TGTGCCAGCAGCCAACTGGAACGGCCAACAGAGACCCAGTACTTC
NA | few | TRBJ2-1 | TRBV27 | CASSPTSQPYNEQFF | TGTGCCAGCAGTCCCACTAGCCAACCCTACAATGAGCAGTTCTTC
TRBD1 | NA | TRBJ1-1 | TRBV27 | CASSPWEGANTEAFF | TGTGCCAGCAGCCCCTGGGAGGGGGCAAACACTGAAGCTTTCTTT
NA | NA | TRBJ1-3 | TRBV7-8 | CASSPGGAGNTIYF | TGTGCCAGCAGCCCCGGGGGGGCCGGAAACACCATATATTTT
NA | NA | TRBJ2-2 | TRBV27 | CASSLRWEKWEAGELFF | TGTGCCAGCAGTTTGAGATGGGAAAAATGGGAAGCCGGGGAGCTGTTTTTT
NA | NA | TRBJ2-2 | TRBV21-1 | CASSSHGRVGELFF | TGTGCCAGCAGCTCCCACGGCAGGGTCGGGGAGCTGTTTTTT
NA | NA | TRBJ2-5 | TRBV4-1 | CASSQVTGRQETQYF | TGCGCCAGCAGCCAAGTGACAGGCCGTCAAGAGACCCAGTACTTC
TRBD2 | NA | TRBJ2-3 | TRBV30 | CAWSVKRGVAEAQYF | TGTGCCTGGAGTGTCAAGCGGGGGGTAGCCGAGGCGCAGTATTTT
NA | NA | TRBJ2-7 | TRBV30 | CAWSGRVGEQYF | TGTGCCTGGAGCGGCCGGGTGGGGGAGCAGTACTTC
NA | NA | TRBJ2-3 | TRBV21-1 | CASNRIDYYFPRRTQYF | TGTGCCAGCAACCGGATTGATTACTATTTCCCCCGTCGGACGCAGTATTTT
TRBD1 | NA | TRBJ1-2 | TRBV6-8 | CASSYSQTGTERDVYGYTF | TGTGCCAGCAGTTACTCGCAAACCGGGACAGAAAGAGATGTCTATGGCTACACCTTC
TRBD1 | NA | TRBJ1-1 | TRBV5-4 | CASKDRGLSTEAFF | TGTGCCAGCAAAGACAGGGGGCTAAGTACTGAAGCTTTCTTT
NA | NA | TRBJ1-1 | TRBV7-6 | CASSRTGNTEAFF | TGTGCCAGCAGCCGCACAGGGAACACTGAAGCTTTCTTT
TRBD2 | NA | TRBJ2-5 | TRBV5-8 | CASSLGSGLGQETQYF | TGTGCCAGCAGCTTGGGTAGCGGACTAGGGCAAGAGACCCAGTACTTC
TRBD1 | NA | TRBJ1-2 | TRBV7-2 | CASSPTGDYGYTF | TGTGCCAGCAGCCCTACAGGGGACTATGGCTACACCTTC
NA | NA | TRBJ1-2 | TRBV4-3 | CASSPGFHYGYTF | TGCGCCAGCAGCCCAGGTTTCCACTATGGCTACACCTTC
TRBD2 | NA | TRBJ2-1 | TRBV2 | CASNPGLAVPLLYNEQFF | TGTGCCAGCAATCCGGGACTAGCGGTTCCTCTGCTCTACAATGAGCAGTTCTTC
NA | NA | TRBJ1-5 | TRBV14 | CASSKGEGNQPQHF | TGTGCCAGCAGCAAGGGTGAGGGCAATCAGCCCCAGCATTTT
NA | NA | TRBJ1-4 | TRBV15 | CATSRERGEKLFF | TGTGCCACCAGCAGAGAAAGGGGTGAAAAACTGTTTTTT
NA | once | TRBJ2-5 | TRBV4-1 | CASSYHPRQGQETQYF | TGCGCCAGCAGCTATCATCCCCGCCAGGGGCAAGAGACCCAGTACTTC
NA | NA | TRBJ1-4 | TRBV7-9 | CASSLGDTGLFF | TGTGCCAGCAGCTTAGGGGACACCGGACTGTTTTTT
NA | NA | TRBJ1-2 | TRBV9 | CASSFPSTF | TGTGCCAGCAGTTTCCCGTCCACCTTC
NA | once | TRBJ2-5 | TRBV14 | CASSQDQRTMGETQYF | TGTGCCAGCAGCCAAGATCAGAGGACGATGGGGGAGACCCAGTACTTC
NA | NA | TRBJ1-2 | TRBV6-1 | CASSENLKGPF | TGTGCCAGCAGTGAAAATCTGAAGGGCCCCTTC
NA | NA | TRBJ1-1 | TRBV30 | CAWSYGGRTEAFF | TGTGCCTGGAGTTATGGTGGTAGAACTGAAGCTTTCTTT
NA | once | TRBJ1-2 | TRBV6-5 | CASSYGINYGYTF | TGTGCCAGCAGTTACGGGATCAACTATGGCTACACCTTC
NA | NA | TRBJ1-5 | TRBV2 | CASSTEPEQPQHF | TGTGCCAGCAGCACAGAACCCGAGCAGCCCCAGCATTTT
NA | once | TRBJ2-3 | TRBV13 | CASRRGSTDTQYF | TGTGCCAGCCGGCGGGGTAGCACAGATACGCAGTATTTT
TRBD1 | NA | TRBJ1-1 | TRBV9 | CASSVWTGGLTEAFF | TGTGCCAGCAGCGTATGGACAGGGGGGTTAACTGAAGCTTTCTTT
NA | NA | TRBJ1-1 | TRBV2 | CASHGGSEAFF | TGTGCTTCCCATGGGGGTTCTGAAGCTTTCTTT
NA | NA | TRBJ1-5 | TRBV10-3 | CAISESGSSHQPQHF | TGTGCCATCAGTGAGTCAGGATCCTCACATCAGCCCCAGCATTTT
TRBD1 | NA | TRBJ2-7 | TRBV2 | CASSPDRGTYEQYF | TGTGCCAGCAGCCCCGACAGGGGGACCTACGAGCAGTACTTC
TRBD1 | NA | TRBJ2-7 | TRBV19 | CASSRGRDRAYEQYF | TGTGCCAGTAGTAGAGGGAGGGACAGGGCATACGAGCAGTACTTC
NA | NA | TRBJ1-1 | TRBV7-8 | CASSFGGNTEAFF | TGTGCCAGCAGCTTCGGGGGGAACACTGAAGCTTTCTTT